The source of this TCR beta chain is a study of T-cell memory formation after mild COVID-19. This clonotype was found a few times. Researchers used 5'RACE with constant-segment primers to make TCR alpha and TCR beta cDNA libraries that carry sample barcodes and UMIs. MiXCR, applied by TCRdb to the 5' RACE reads, yields one record per CDR3 protein. This sample has 190,000 or so distinct CDR3 sequences; 20% to 25% occur once, and the top ten carry under 25%. Input material: PBMCs or a T cell subset sorted from them (not recorded which). This receptor was identified in an adult woman who had mild COVID-19 (a few samples of this study predate the infection). Cell type and time point are not known.

Written as DNA, the CDR3 is TGCAGTGCCGCGACCGCTGACGGCTCCTACGAGCAGTACTTC. Amino acid sequence: CSAATADGSYEQYF. V usage is TRBV20-1 and J usage is TRBJ2-7; D remains unclear. This CDR3 contains 14 residues. Germline-derived CDR1 and CDR2 are DFQATT and SNEGSKA (reference sequence). V was trimmed by 6 bases and J by 0 bases, leaving 15 bases between them.